These 2 T cell receptor beta chains share one sample of origin, sequenced in a study of Graves' ophthalmopathy and Graves' hyperthyroidism. RNA transcripts served as template for amplifying TCR beta CDR3 sequences. Second-round multiplex PCR came after a first-round RT-PCR that employed HTBI primers. A single record per CDR3 protein comes from TCRdb applying MiXCR to the multiplex PCR reads. The sample has roughly 600,000 distinct CDR3 sequences, under 45% seen once; the top ten hold about 4.2%. Sequenced input: peripheral blood or thyroid tissue (not recorded which). Every receptor here comes from an adult man with Graves' hyperthyroidism.

The chain employs TRBV6-6 and TRBJ1-1; the D gene is possibly TRBD1 (5 bases). Germline values: CDR1 MNHNY, CDR2 SVGAGI (reference sequence). The CDR3 has 13 residues. Trimming pared 8 bases from V and 5 bases from J, leaving 15 bases between. The CDR3 DNA reads TGTGCCAGCGGGGACCAGGGAAGGACTGAAGCTTTCTTT. It yields the protein CASGDQGRTEAFF.

The chain joins TRBV24-1 to TRBJ2-3, with 7 nucleotides matching TRBD2. Germline V gene data show CDR1 as KGHDR and CDR2 as SFDVKD. CDR3 length equals 13 residues. V lost 10 bases to trimming and J lost 4 bases; unmatched junction nucleotides: 7. CDR3 amino acids: CATRAGWADTQYF. The CDR3 coding sequence is TGTGCCACAAGAGCGGGATGGGCAGATACGCAGTATTTT.